This TCR beta chain was retrieved from a study of shared clonotypes between healthy human individuals. Points from the study as a whole: Larger estimated richness was generally recorded for naive subsets relative to memory subsets.

CDR1 and CDR2 (germline): SEHNR, FQNEAQ (reference sequence). The CDR3 consists of 14 residues. V lost 3 bases and J 2 bases, leaving 11 bases between the germline ends. Comments on this clone: Its specificity is unknown.

Methods used by the authors: For the immunoSEQ data, sequences were junction-only without quality scores, so filtering differed. TCRdb keeps only in-frame clones here, not all; method: immunoSEQ multiplex PCR. That table is the source of V, J and clone size, and D and trimming were worked out from the DNA. The sample records 300,000 to 400,000 clones, more than 75% being singletons. The TCR comes from a young man in good health. The V gene is TRBV7-9, the J gene TRBJ2-7; a possible D gene is TRBD1 (6 bases). The sequencing sample was made of memory CD8+ T cells sorted from blood. Subset of the sample: CD45RO+ cells pooled with CCR7-negative TemRA cells. The CDR3 region has the DNA TGTGCCAGCAGCTTCTACGGGACACCCTACGAGCAGTACTTC. Its translation: CASSFYGTPYEQYF. Full variable domain (outside the CDR3, taken from reference TRBV7-9 and TRBJ2-7): DTGVSQNPRHKITKRGQNVTFRCDPISEHNRLYWYRQTLGQGPEFLTYFQNEAQLEKSRLLSDRFSAERPKGSFSTLEIQRTEQGDSAMYLCASSFYGTPYEQYFGPGTRLTVT.